Shown below are 30 T cell receptor beta chains from a single sample sequenced in a study of cytomegalovirus exposure and HLA in healthy donors. Primers for the PCR totalled 60 Vbeta and 13 Jbeta. Profiling relied on immunoSEQ multiplex PCR, and the TCRdb table lists in-frame clones only, not all of them. The sample yields around 160,000 clones, roughly 79% seen once. The sequenced sample was PBMCs. The receptors shown here come from a woman aged 40 to 50 in good health and CMV-seronegative.

The chain couples TRBV27 to TRBJ1-4; the D is unclear. The CDR3 is made up of 14 amino acids. CDR1 MNHEY and CDR2 SMNVEV come from the germline V gene (reference sequence). V dropped 10 bases and J dropped 4 bases, with 16 bases sitting between them. The CDR3, as DNA: TGTGCCACAAAGCCCGGGATTCATAATGAAAAACTGTTTTTT. Translating it yields CATKPGIHNEKLFF.

The chain couples TRBV28 to TRBJ2-7; 7 nucleotides match TRBD1. Trimming cost V 6 bases and J 0 bases; bases outside gene matches: 5. CDR1 is MDHEN and CDR2 is SYDVKM in the germline V gene. This CDR3 spans 14 amino acids. CDR3 region: CASRTGTPSYEQYF. The CDR3 coding sequence is TGTGCCAGCAGGACAGGGACCCCCTCCTACGAGCAGTACTTC.

The rearrangement links TRBV19 to TRBJ2-3; 8 bases map to TRBD2. The CDR3 covers 15 residues. Germline lookup yields CDR1 LNHDA and CDR2 SQIVND (reference sequence). V lost 5 bases to trimming and J lost 0 bases; unmatched junction nucleotides: 4. The CDR3 nucleotides read TGTGCCAGTAGTCAACTAGCGGTGAGCACAGATACGCAGTATTTT. This codes for CASSQLAVSTDTQYF. Drawing the rest from reference TRBV19 and TRBJ2-3, the complete variable domain is DGGITQSPKYLFRKEGQNVTLSCEQNLNHDAMYWYRQDPGQGLRLIYYSQIVNDFQKGDIAEGYSVSREKKESFPLTVTSAQKNPTAFYLCASSQLAVSTDTQYFGPGTRLTVL.

V and J are TRBV19 and TRBJ1-4; TRBD1 aligns across 8 bases. V was clipped by 4 bases and J by 4 bases; unmatched bases: 8. CDR1 is LNHDA and CDR2 is SQIVND in the germline V gene (reference sequence). This CDR3 has 16 amino acids. CDR3 DNA: TGTGCCAGTAGTACGGTGACAGGGGTTTATAATGAAAAACTGTTTTTT. This translates into CASSTVTGVYNEKLFF.

The V gene is TRBV29-1, the J gene TRBJ2-1; TRBD2 might be the D (6 bases). Germline V gene data show CDR1 as SQVTM and CDR2 as ANQGSEA. Trimming stripped 1 base from V and 8 bases from J, with 12 bases between. The CDR3 is made up of 13 amino acids. CDR3 nucleotide sequence: TGCAGCGTTGAAGTCCTGGGAGGCTATGAGCAGTTCTTC. It codes for CSVEVLGGYEQFF.

J is TRBJ1-2 and V is TRBV7-9; 8 nucleotides match TRBD1. V trimming: 4 bases; J trimming: 10 bases; junction bases outside the gene matches: 5. The CDR3 covers 12 residues. The germline V gene encodes CDR1 SEHNR and CDR2 FQNEAQ (reference sequence). The DNA of the CDR3 is TGTGCCAGCAGCTACGGACAGGGAGACTACACCTTC. The encoded protein is CASSYGQGDYTF.

This clone showed up just a few times. The J gene is TRBJ2-7, the V gene TRBV6-1; tentative D call: TRBD1 (5 bases). The CDR3 consists of 16 residues. V dropped 1 base and J dropped 2 bases, with 15 bases sitting between them. Germline lookup yields CDR1 MNHNS and CDR2 SASEGT. The CDR3 spells CASSEGSRQGPYEQYF. The CDR3, as DNA: TGTGCCAGCAGTGAAGGTTCACGGCAGGGTCCCTACGAGCAGTACTTC.

DNA of the CDR3: TGTGCCAGTAGTACCCAGGGGGCTCAAGAGACCCAGTACTTC. Its protein is CASSTQGAQETQYF. V usage is TRBV19 and J usage is TRBJ2-5; TRBD1 matches at 8 bases. The CDR3 is 14 residues long. Germline trimming cut 4 bases from V and 2 bases from J; bases unmatched to any gene: 3. Per the germline V gene, CDR1 is LNHDA and CDR2 is SQIVND (reference sequence).

The chain carries TRBV19 and TRBJ1-1; TRBD1 might be the D (5 bases). CDR3 size: 14 residues. CDR1 is LNHDA and CDR2 is SQIVND in the germline V gene (reference sequence). V lost 5 bases, J lost 1 base, and 11 bases lay in between. CDR3 nucleotide sequence: TGTGCCAGTAGTCCCTGGACAAGGAACACTGAAGCTTTCTTT. Translating gives CASSPWTRNTEAFF.

The sample holds one count of this clone. The chain joins TRBV7-9 to TRBJ2-7; 7 bases agree with TRBD1. Per the germline V gene, CDR1 is SEHNR and CDR2 is FQNEAQ (reference sequence). CDR3 length: 14 amino acids. The J segment lost 2 bases and the V segment lost 5 bases, leaving 6 bases of the junction unmatched. The DNA of the CDR3 is TGTGCCAGCAGCCTGGGGACAGTTCCCTACGAGCAGTACTTC. It yields the protein CASSLGTVPYEQYF.

This chain uses TRBV2 with TRBJ1-5; unclear D gene. This CDR3 comprises 14 residues. In germline, CDR1 is SNHLY, CDR2 FYNNEI. Trimming cost V 1 base and J 1 base, with 5 bases left between them. CDR3 loop: CASSEGGSNQPQHF. The CDR3 nucleotides read TGTGCCAGCAGTGAAGGAGGGAGCAATCAGCCCCAGCATTTT.

The chain carries TRBV10-3 and TRBJ2-3, with D possibly being TRBD1 (5 bases). The CDR3 covers 15 residues. Germline loops: CDR1 ENHRY, CDR2 SYGVKD. V was clipped by 4 bases and J by 4 bases, with 15 bases between them. DNA of the CDR3: TGTGCCATCAGTGTTGGGGCGGTGAGCTCAGATACGCAGTATTTT. Translating it yields CAISVGAVSSDTQYF.

This clone was observed a single time. CDR3 sequence (DNA): TGTGCCAGCAGTTACTCGTCGACAGATGGCTACACCTTC. Its protein is CASSYSSTDGYTF. The J gene is TRBJ1-2, the V gene TRBV6-5, with a tentative D call TRBD1 (5 bases). The CDR3 loop spans 13 amino acids. Germline V lookup: CDR1 MNHEY, CDR2 SVGAGI. Trimming took 0 bases from V and 6 from J, leaving 8 bases between them.

The rearrangement links TRBV2 to TRBJ2-7; TRBD2 aligns across 7 bases. This CDR3 comprises 14 residues. Per germline, CDR1 SNHLY and CDR2 FYNNEI. J gave up 6 bases and V 6 bases, and 11 bases lay outside the gene matches. The CDR3 DNA reads TGTGCCAGCAGAAGGACTAGTGCTACTACCGAGCAGTACTTC. Translation: CASRRTSATTEQYF. The whole variable domain, remainder taken from reference TRBV2 and TRBJ2-7, is EPEVTQTPSHQVTQMGQEVILRCVPISNHLYFYWYRQILGQKVEFLVSFYNNEISEKSEIFDDQFSVERPDGSNFTLKIRSTKLEDSAMYFCASRRTSATTEQYFGPGTRLTVT.

The chain's CDR3 is CASSFGAGLNTGELFF. In DNA form, the CDR3 reads TGTGCCAGCAGCTTTGGAGCGGGACTTAACACCGGGGAGCTGTTTTTT. This chain links TRBV7-3 with TRBJ2-2, with TRBD2 matching 7 bases. Looked up from germline, CDR1 is SGHTA and CDR2 is FQGTGA. V gave up 3 bases and J gave up 2 bases; unmatched junction bases: 6. The CDR3 loop spans 16 amino acids.

The rearrangement joins TRBV11-3 to TRBJ2-7; 13 bases align to TRBD2. CDR1 and CDR2 from the germline V gene are SGHNT and YENEEA. This CDR3 is 14 amino acids long. V lost 3 bases, J lost 7 bases, and 3 bases stayed unmatched. For the CDR3, the DNA is TGTGCCAGCAGCTTGGGACTAGCGGGAAGGGAGCAGTACTTC. Protein: CASSLGLAGREQYF.

The chain couples TRBV7-2 to TRBJ1-5, with D perhaps TRBD1 (6 bases). The CDR3 length is 13 residues. The V end lost 9 bases, the J end lost 3 bases, and 12 bases lay between the germline ends. Germline V gives CDR1 SGHTA, CDR2 FQGNSA. CDR3 DNA: TGTGCCAGTCTCCGGGACAACAATCAGCCCCAGCATTTT. It is translated as CASLRDNNQPQHF.

V and J are TRBV6-1 and TRBJ2-5; 8 nucleotides match TRBD2. Germline trimming cut 3 bases from V and 2 bases from J; bases unmatched to any gene: 17. There are 19 residues in the CDR3. The germline V gene encodes CDR1 MNHNS and CDR2 SASEGT. CDR3 in DNA: TGTGCCAGCAGTGAGGGGGGACTAGGGCTTCCCCCTCTACAAGAGACCCAGTACTTC. Amino acid sequence: CASSEGGLGLPPLQETQYF.

This chain joins TRBV2 and TRBJ2-2; a weak D match, TRBD2 (6 bases). There are 14 residues in the CDR3. From germline, CDR1 is SNHLY and CDR2 FYNNEI. V lost 8 bases, J lost 6 bases, and 16 bases lay in between. Written as DNA, the CDR3 is TGTGCCAGCTCCTTGCAAGGGAGGCCCGGGGAGCTGTTTTTT. This codes for CASSLQGRPGELFF.

The CDR3 loop reads CATSRAPLGSSYNEQFF. CDR3 DNA: TGTGCCACCAGCAGAGCCCCCCTAGGCAGCTCCTACAATGAGCAGTTCTTC. V usage is TRBV15 and J usage is TRBJ2-1; no firm D call. The V gene lost 1 base and the J gene lost 0 bases, with 13 bases spanning the gap. The CDR3 is 17 amino acids. Germline V gives CDR1 LNHNV, CDR2 YYDKDF (reference sequence).

A note on this clone: Within the sample, other DNA sequences also encode this same CDR3. CDR3 in amino acids: CAWSVLQETQYF. CDR3 sequence (DNA): TGTGCCTGGAGTGTACTACAAGAGACCCAGTACTTC. The chain is built from TRBV30 and TRBJ2-5; D unresolved. Trimming took off 0 bases at V and 2 bases at J, with 4 bases between the two ends. The CDR3 runs to 12 residues. The germline V gene encodes CDR1 GTSNPN and CDR2 SVGIG (reference sequence). Supplemented by reference TRBV30 and TRBJ2-5, the full variable domain reads SQTIHQWPATLVQPVGSPLSLECTVEGTSNPNLYWYRQAAGRGLQLLFYSVGIGQISSEVPQNLSASRPQDRQFILSSKKLLLSDSGFYLCAWSVLQETQYFGPGTRLLVL.

This clone appeared a few times. DNA of the CDR3: TGTGCCAGCGGAGGTAGCGGGAGGGTCAGATCCTACGAGCAGTACTTC. This codes for CASGGSGRVRSYEQYF. The gene calls are TRBV25-1 and TRBJ2-7, with 11 positions matching TRBD2. This CDR3 region has 16 residues. Germline assignment: CDR1 MGHDK and CDR2 SYGVNS. V lost 8 bases, J lost 1 base, and 10 bases stayed unmatched.

The chain combines TRBV4-2 with TRBJ2-7; 7 bases are a match to TRBD2. The V segment lost 2 bases and the J segment 2 bases; nucleotides outside the gene matches: 9. Looked up from germline, CDR1 is LGHNA and CDR2 is YNFKEQ. This CDR3 spans 16 amino acids. The CDR3 region is CASSQSWASGPYEQYF. The CDR3 DNA reads TGTGCCAGCAGCCAATCTTGGGCTAGCGGCCCCTACGAGCAGTACTTC.

The rearrangement uses TRBV30 and TRBJ1-1, with a tentative D call TRBD1 (6 bases). V gave up 5 bases and J gave up 1 base, with 8 bases separating them. Germline V gives CDR1 GTSNPN, CDR2 SVGIG (reference sequence). The CDR3 is 12 residues long. CDR3 residues: CAWQQGNTEAFF. CDR3 coding DNA: TGTGCCTGGCAACAGGGGAACACTGAAGCTTTCTTT.

This clone was observed a handful of times. The chain joins TRBV30 to TRBJ1-1; D not certain. The V and J ends lost 4 bases and 5 bases respectively, with 14 bases between them. The CDR3 extends over 13 amino acids. The germline gives CDR1 GTSNPN, CDR2 SVGIG (reference sequence). The CDR3 nucleotides read TGTGCCTGGACTAGGCAGACGGGGACTGAAGCTTTCTTT. Encoded protein: CAWTRQTGTEAFF.

CDR3 sequence (DNA): TGTGCCATCGCCGCCGGCAGGTCTGGGGCCAACGTCCTGACTTTC. It is translated as CAIAAGRSGANVLTF. The chain uses TRBV6-6 and TRBJ2-6, with D uncertain. Germline values: CDR1 MNHNY, CDR2 SVGAGI (reference sequence). The ends were cut back, 10 bases at V and 1 base at J, with 14 bases in the middle. CDR3 length equals 15 residues.

A few counts support this clone. The gene calls are TRBV29-1 and TRBJ2-1; 7 bases fit TRBD1. Germline V gene data show CDR1 as SQVTM and CDR2 as ANQGSEA. The CDR3 extends over 13 amino acids. V lost 3 bases and J lost 10; bases outside the gene matches: 9. Written as DNA, the CDR3 is TGCAGCGTTGAGGATTGGACAGGAGAAGAGCAGTTCTTC. Translation gives CSVEDWTGEEQFF.

The chain couples TRBV5-1 to TRBJ1-2, with 9 nucleotides matching TRBD1. The length of the CDR3 is 15 residues. Trimming at V came to 2 bases and at J to 6 bases, leaving 8 bases not matched to a gene. Germline lookup yields CDR1 SGHRS and CDR2 YFSETQ. The CDR3 is CASSFLPGQGDGYTF. In nucleotides, the CDR3 is TGCGCCAGCAGCTTCTTACCGGGACAGGGAGATGGCTACACCTTC.

The V gene is TRBV25-1, the J gene TRBJ2-1, with 10 bases lining up with TRBD2. Germline V gene data show CDR1 as MGHDK and CDR2 as SYGVNS. This CDR3 region has 15 residues. V gave up 3 bases and J gave up 5 bases; unmatched junction bases: 4. The CDR3 sequence: CASSDSSGSDNEQFF. The CDR3 nucleotides read TGTGCCAGCAGTGATTCTAGCGGGAGCGACAATGAGCAGTTCTTC.

V and J are TRBV5-1 and TRBJ2-3, with 7 bases aligning to TRBD2. In germline, CDR1 is SGHRS, CDR2 YFSETQ. This CDR3 has 16 amino acids. V shed 2 bases, J shed 2 bases, and the junction held 8 bases outside the gene matches. In DNA form, the CDR3 reads TGCGCCAGCAGCTTCGGGACTATGGGCTACACAGATACGCAGTATTTT. It yields the protein CASSFGTMGYTDTQYF.